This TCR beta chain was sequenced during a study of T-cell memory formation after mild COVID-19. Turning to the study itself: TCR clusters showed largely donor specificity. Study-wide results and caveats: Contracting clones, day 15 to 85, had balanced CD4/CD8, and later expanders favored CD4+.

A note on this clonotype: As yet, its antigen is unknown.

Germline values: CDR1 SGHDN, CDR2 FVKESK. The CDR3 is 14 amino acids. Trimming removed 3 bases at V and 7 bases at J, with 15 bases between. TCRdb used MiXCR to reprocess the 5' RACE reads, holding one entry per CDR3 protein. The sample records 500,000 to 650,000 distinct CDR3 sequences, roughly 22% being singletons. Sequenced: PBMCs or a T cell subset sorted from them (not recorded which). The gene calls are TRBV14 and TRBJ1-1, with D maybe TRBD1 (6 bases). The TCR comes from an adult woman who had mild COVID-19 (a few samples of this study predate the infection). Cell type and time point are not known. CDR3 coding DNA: TGTGCCAGCAGCCATAAGGGGGGTAGTGATGAAGCTTTCTTT. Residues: CASSHKGGSDEAFF.